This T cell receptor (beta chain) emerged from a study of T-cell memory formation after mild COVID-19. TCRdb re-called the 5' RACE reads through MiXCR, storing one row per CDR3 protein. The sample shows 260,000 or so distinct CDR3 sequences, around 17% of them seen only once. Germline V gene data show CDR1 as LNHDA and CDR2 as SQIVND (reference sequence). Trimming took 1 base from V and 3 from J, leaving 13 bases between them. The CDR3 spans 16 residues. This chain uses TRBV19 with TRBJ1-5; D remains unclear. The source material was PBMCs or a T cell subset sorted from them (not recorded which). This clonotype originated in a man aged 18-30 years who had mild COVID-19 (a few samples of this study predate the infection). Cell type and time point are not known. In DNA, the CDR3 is TGTGCCAGTAGTATAGTCTGGACGGCCGACAATCAGCCCCAGCATTTT. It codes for CASSIVWTADNQPQHF.